The sequence of this T cell receptor (beta chain) was determined in a study of T cell repertoires in cytomegalovirus infection. Study-level information: The study used recently identified HLA-C-restricted and well-studied HLA-B-restricted CMV epitopes. From public TCR beta signatures came an indication of both CMV infection and matching HLA type. The study's findings and limits: HLA-C-restricted CMV-specific TCR beta clonotypes prevailed in the ex vivo response. There were carriers of CMV plus the relevant HLA, and cumulative public TCR beta family frequency identified them.

TCRdb used MiXCR to reprocess the reads, holding one entry per CDR3 protein. The profile covers around 100,000 distinct CDR3 sequences, with roughly two fifths appearing a single time and about two thirds taken by the ten largest. Note on this clonotype: What it binds is unknown.

The CDR3 extends over 15 amino acids. Losses at the gene ends were 4 bases for V and 8 bases for J; bases not matched to a gene: 8. Germline loops: CDR1 SGHVS, CDR2 FQNEAQ. V is TRBV7-8 and J is TRBJ1-4, with TRBD1 identical over 9 bases. The TCR sequence derives from a human donor in good health (CMV status not recorded). Some clones in this sample may be carry-over from other donors' samples. The material sequenced was CD8+ T cells from cultured PBMCs, taken from culture after CMV antigen stimulation. The chain's CDR3 is CASSSLGQGGEKLFF. In DNA, the CDR3 is TGTGCCAGCAGCTCACTGGGACAGGGTGGAGAAAAACTGTTTTTT.